This T cell receptor (beta chain) is drawn from a study of blood T cells in healthy people across ages. Study-wide results and limits: Fewer expanded clones and more diversity marked long-lived versus aged donors.

Using a J-beta primer mix together with a sample-barcoded 5' primer, a second PCR was run for about 7 to 12 cycles. At least 2.5 million CDR3-containing paired-end reads were obtained per sample. TCRdb called the 5' RACE reads again in MiXCR, with one record for every CDR3 protein. The table has over 1,500,000 distinct CDR3 sequences, 49% seen once. Germline V gene data show CDR1 as LGHNA and CDR2 as YSLEER. This CDR3 comprises 15 residues. V lost 1 base to trimming and J lost 5 bases, with 14 bases between them. This clonotype was counted a few times. Its matching antigen is unknown. The sample consisted of blood. The clonotype originates from a woman in her 40s in good health. The rearrangement uses TRBV4-3 and TRBJ1-2, with D perhaps TRBD1 (5 bases). CDR3 sequence reads: CASSQGPGSGYGYTF. The CDR3 nucleotides read TGCGCCAGCAGCCAAGGGCCAGGGTCGGGGTATGGCTACACCTTC.